The clone carrying this TCR beta chain showed up just once. The entry originates in a study of blood T cell repertoires in COVID-19. Whole-study context: Samples came from the United States, Italy and Spain, spanning acute and convalescent COVID-19. Nucleic acid was either cDNA or gDNA, and it came from T cells, B-cell-depleted T cells, or PBMCs.

The V gene's germline CDR1 is MNHEY and CDR2 SMNVEV (reference sequence). V was clipped by 0 bases and J by 4 bases, with 15 bases between them. CDR3 size: 17 residues. In the authors' workflow: Scientists estimated how many nucleated cells there were by amplifying reference gene primers. Clones were sequenced by immunoSEQ multiplex PCR, and TCRdb holds only the in-frame ones, with some missing. From that table come the V and J calls and clone size; the DNA was used to work out D and trimming. The sample records 200,000 to 250,000 clones, roughly 78% being singletons. The sequencing sample was made of peripheral blood. This clonotype originated in a woman aged 40-49 years with acute or convalescent COVID-19. The rearrangement joins TRBV27 to TRBJ2-2, with D perhaps matching TRBD2 (6 bases). As DNA, the CDR3 is TGTGCCAGCAGTTTATCGGGAGGAAAACAAGTCACCGGGGAGCTGTTTTTT. As protein: CASSLSGGKQVTGELFF.